The entry that follows covers one T cell receptor beta chain sequence. This entry is derived from a study of control samples from healthy donors and cancer patients. Germline lookup yields CDR1 MDHEN and CDR2 SYDVKM. The CDR3 totals 14 residues. After removal of 5 bases from V and 2 bases from J, the junction contained 6 bases not matched to a gene. Clones were sequenced by immunoSEQ multiplex PCR, and TCRdb holds only the in-frame ones, with some missing. The sample includes 150,000 to 200,000 clones, 70% to 90% of them seen just once. V usage is TRBV28 and J usage is TRBJ2-7; 7 bases are a match to TRBD2. The sequence derives from a man aged 18 to 30 in good health. Sequencing was performed on blood. CDR3 nucleotides: TGTGCCAGCAGTCGACCGGGGGGTCCCTACGAGCAGTACTTC. It translates to CASSRPGGPYEQYF. The complete variable domain, with remaining parts taken from reference TRBV28 and TRBJ2-7, reads DVKVTQSSRYLVKRTGEKVFLECVQDMDHENMFWYRQDPGLGLRLIYFSYDVKMKEKGDIPEGYSVSREKKERFSLILESASTNQTSMYLCASSRPGGPYEQYFGPGTRLTVT.